Listed here is a single TCR beta chain. The specificity of this receptor is unknown. No much larger clone exists at a distance of one base, and base qualities are not known. The sample is drawn from a study of identical twins (TCRdb year 2016). Turning to the overall study: The study deep-sequenced TCR alpha and beta repertoires from monozygotic twins, unrelated adults of various ages and cord blood to test whether fetal clonotypes persist. To rule out contamination, replicate twin experiments were performed at different times with different library preparation protocols. The full study reports these points: In beta out-of-frame sequences, excess twin sharing was weaker, because having fewer shared sequences lowered the signal-to-noise ratio. Because the same donors could not be followed over many years, conclusions were based on cross-sectional statistical analysis. Compared with coincidental sharing between unrelated individuals, out-of-frame TCR alpha sequences shared between twins showed an excess of sequences with low generation probability. Abundant cord blood beta clonotypes had fewer insertions, young adult naive repertoires showed a similar but weaker trend, and memory repertoires showed no such trend. Out-of-frame TCR alpha sharing in monozygotic twins was systematically underestimated by recombination models, whereas sharing between unrelated individuals was in agreement with the recombination models. Invariant T cells such as MAIT and iNKT could partly confound zero-insertion analyses, though diverse VJ usage argued against this for most clonotypes.

The method behind the library was 5' RACE. The sample was run on an Illumina HiSeq 2000. A universal primer binding site was introduced by template switching, and a unique molecular identifier was present in the final cDNA, enabling accurate counting of TCR cDNA molecules. Specific primers in the conserved constant-segment region were used to synthesize first-strand cDNA for TCR alpha and beta chains. To control for contamination, every cDNA library carried two barcodes: a SMART-Mk sample barcode plus Illumina barcodes. TruSeq adapter sequences along with Illumina sample barcodes were introduced in two successive PCR steps. The TCR alpha and beta cDNA libraries were sequenced on the Illumina HiSeq platform using custom primers. As for the original processing: MiGEC processed the raw reads to extract unique molecular identifiers, while MiXCR was used to determine the CDR3 positions. Recombination models were inferred per individual with the repgenHMM and IGoR tools using an EM algorithm. Shared clonotypes were analyzed with the tcR package in R, and sharing was normalized by the product of cloneset sizes. Out-of-frame nonproductive sequences were analyzed to study raw recombination free of thymic and clonal selection effects. TCRdb's own reprocessing of the public reads used fastp at Q25 and MiXCR and kept productive beta chains. For every CDR3 protein sequence, its rows merge into one entry that carries the most common genes and DNA. The V and J calls here are based on TCRdb, not the publication. The sample table records about 550,000 distinct CDR3 sequences; approximately 20% of these occur just once. The ten largest make up around 0.48% of the sample.

Per the germline V gene, SGDLS is the CDR1 and YYNGEE is the CDR2. Including the terminal cysteine and phenylalanine, the CDR3 comprises 13 residues. The retained sequence is limited to the CDR3, 39 bases, with the frame set at the first base. The V and J ends are trimmed by 0 bases and 5 bases, leaving 8 bases between them. Every donor was a healthy Caucasian. Three pairs of female monozygotic twins, all aged roughly 18 to 29 years, were included in the twin cohort. Positive isolation kits from Invitrogen were used to isolate the CD4+ and CD8+ T cell populations. The sample was also linked to a second study, of yellow fever vaccine responses in identical twins. According to the second study: According to the authors, in identical twins the way T cells responded to vaccination appeared partly convergent and partly personalized. Focusing on identical twins, the study followed the T cell clones that responded to the vaccine, and did so with precision.

The sequenced sample was CD4+ T cells sorted from blood. The sequence was collected from a woman under 30 in good health. The rearranged segments are TRBV9 and TRBJ2-5; the D gene remains uncertain. This receptor has the CDR3 CASSVGHEETQYF. The DNA sequence is given as TGTGCCAGCAGCGTAGGGCACGAGGAGACCCAGTACTTC.